These T cell receptor beta chains were read from a single sample in a study of beta chain features in type 1 diabetes. TCRdb keeps only in-frame clones here, not all; method: immunoSEQ multiplex PCR. The profile shows a few hundred thousand clones, approximately 12% of them singletons. Sample: naive CD4+ T cells from blood. These receptors originate from a woman between 18 and 29 years old with type 1 diabetes. Each CDR3 is given with its conserved first and last residue.

CDR3 length | J gene | V gene | CDR3 protein
15 | TRBJ2-1 | TRBV9 | CASSIIAGGLNEQFF
14 | TRBJ2-2 | TRBV28 | CASRRTLGAGELFF
15 | TRBJ2-1 | TRBV19 | CASTISLAGVVEQFF
14 | TRBJ2-2 | TRBV7-3 | CASSLVSGAGELFF
15 | TRBJ1-1 | TRBV18 | CASSPPTGWNTEAFF
14 | TRBJ2-1 | TRBV2 | CASRAGVAHNEQFF
15 | TRBJ2-1 | TRBV18 | CASSPTESSYNEQFF
14 | TRBJ2-5 | TRBV7-9 | CASSDDRSGDTQYF
14 | TRBJ2-3 | TRBV5-6 | CASSLIEGLDTQYF
13 | TRBJ2-7 | TRBV25-1 | CASSSPPRGEQYF
13 | TRBJ1-5 | TRBV29-1 | CSVEPGLGQPQHF
15 | TRBJ2-5 | TRBV5-4 | CASSHRDRGIETQYF
16 | TRBJ2-1 | TRBV11-2 | CASSLDITGGYNEQFF
14 | TRBJ1-5 | TRBV28 | CASSPGGAGQPQHF
14 | TRBJ2-3 | TRBV29-1 | CSVEPGGHTDTQYF
14 | TRBJ1-1 | TRBV7-9 | CASSLGTGNTEAFF
14 | TRBJ2-1 | TRBV14 | CASSEDRTRDEQFF
14 | TRBJ2-7 | TRBV5-1 | CASSTQVSTYEQYF